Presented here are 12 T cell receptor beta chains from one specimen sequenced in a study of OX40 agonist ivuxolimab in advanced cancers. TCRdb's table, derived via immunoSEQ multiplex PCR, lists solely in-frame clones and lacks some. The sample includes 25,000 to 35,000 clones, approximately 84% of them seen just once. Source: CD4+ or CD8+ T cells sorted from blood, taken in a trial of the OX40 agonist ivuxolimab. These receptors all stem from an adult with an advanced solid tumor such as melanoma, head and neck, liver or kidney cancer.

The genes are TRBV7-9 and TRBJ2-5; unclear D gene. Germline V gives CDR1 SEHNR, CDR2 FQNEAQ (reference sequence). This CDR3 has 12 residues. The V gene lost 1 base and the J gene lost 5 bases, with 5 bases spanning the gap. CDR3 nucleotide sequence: TGTGCCAGCAGCTTAGAATGGGAGACCCAGTACTTC. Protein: CASSLEWETQYF.

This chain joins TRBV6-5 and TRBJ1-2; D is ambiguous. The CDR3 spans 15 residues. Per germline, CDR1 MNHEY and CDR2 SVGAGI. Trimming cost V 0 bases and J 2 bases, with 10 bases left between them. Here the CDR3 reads CASSYSANTNYGYTF. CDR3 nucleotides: TGTGCCAGCAGTTACTCAGCCAACACGAACTATGGCTACACCTTC.

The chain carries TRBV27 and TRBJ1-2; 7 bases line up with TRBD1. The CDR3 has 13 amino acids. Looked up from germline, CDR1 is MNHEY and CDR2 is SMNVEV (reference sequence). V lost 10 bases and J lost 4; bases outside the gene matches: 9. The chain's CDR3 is CATGGGQSYGYTF. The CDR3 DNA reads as TGTGCCACGGGGGGGGGACAGAGCTATGGCTACACCTTC.

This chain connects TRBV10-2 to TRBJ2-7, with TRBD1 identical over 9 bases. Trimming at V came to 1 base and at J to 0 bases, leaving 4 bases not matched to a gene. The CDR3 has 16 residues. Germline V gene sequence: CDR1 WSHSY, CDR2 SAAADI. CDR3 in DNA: TGCGCCAGCAGTGAGTTCGGGACAGGGAGCTCCTACGAGCAGTACTTC. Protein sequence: CASSEFGTGSSYEQYF.

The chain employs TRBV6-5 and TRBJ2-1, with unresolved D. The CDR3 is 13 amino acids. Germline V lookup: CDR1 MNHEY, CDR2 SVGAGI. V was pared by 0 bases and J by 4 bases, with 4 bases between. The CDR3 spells CASSYSLYNEQFF. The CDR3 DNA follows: TGTGCCAGCAGTTACTCGCTTTACAATGAGCAGTTCTTC.

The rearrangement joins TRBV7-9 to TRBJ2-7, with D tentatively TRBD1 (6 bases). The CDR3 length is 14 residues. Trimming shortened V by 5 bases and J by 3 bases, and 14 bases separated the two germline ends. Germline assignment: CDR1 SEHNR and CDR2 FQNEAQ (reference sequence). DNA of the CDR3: TGTGCCAGCAGCCCCCTGGACAGAGACTACGAGCAGTACTTC. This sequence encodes CASSPLDRDYEQYF. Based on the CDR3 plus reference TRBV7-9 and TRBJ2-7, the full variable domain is DTGVSQNPRHKITKRGQNVTFRCDPISEHNRLYWYRQTLGQGPEFLTYFQNEAQLEKSRLLSDRFSAERPKGSFSTLEIQRTEQGDSAMYLCASSPLDRDYEQYFGPGTRLTVT.

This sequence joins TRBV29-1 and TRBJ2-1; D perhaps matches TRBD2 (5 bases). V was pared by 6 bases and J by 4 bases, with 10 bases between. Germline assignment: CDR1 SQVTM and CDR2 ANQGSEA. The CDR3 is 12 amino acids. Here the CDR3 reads CSVPEVYNEQFF. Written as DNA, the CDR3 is TGCAGCGTCCCGGAGGTATACAATGAGCAGTTCTTC.

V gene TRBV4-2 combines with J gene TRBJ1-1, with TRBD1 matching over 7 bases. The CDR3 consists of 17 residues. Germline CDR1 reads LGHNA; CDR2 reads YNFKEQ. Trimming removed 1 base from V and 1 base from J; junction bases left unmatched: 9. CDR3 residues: CASSQAVPGGGNTEAFF. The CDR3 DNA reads TGTGCCAGCAGCCAAGCAGTCCCAGGGGGGGGGAACACTGAAGCTTTCTTT.

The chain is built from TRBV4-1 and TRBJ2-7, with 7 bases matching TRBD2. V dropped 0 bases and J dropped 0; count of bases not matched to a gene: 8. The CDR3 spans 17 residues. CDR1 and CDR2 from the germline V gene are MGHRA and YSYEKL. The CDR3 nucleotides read TGCGCCAGCAGCCAAGAGGTAGGGCGGGAGAGCTCCTACGAGCAGTACTTC. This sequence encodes CASSQEVGRESSYEQYF.

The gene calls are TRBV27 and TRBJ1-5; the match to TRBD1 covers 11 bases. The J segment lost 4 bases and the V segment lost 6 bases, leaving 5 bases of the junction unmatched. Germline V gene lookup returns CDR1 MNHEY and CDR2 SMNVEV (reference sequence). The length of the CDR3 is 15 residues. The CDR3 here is CASRDRGLGNQPQHF. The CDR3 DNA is TGTGCCAGCAGGGACAGGGGGCTGGGTAATCAGCCCCAGCATTTT.

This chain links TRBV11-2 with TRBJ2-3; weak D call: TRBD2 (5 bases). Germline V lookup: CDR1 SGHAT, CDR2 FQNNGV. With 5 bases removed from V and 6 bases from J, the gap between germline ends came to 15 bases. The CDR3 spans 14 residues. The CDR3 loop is CASSQSGRGDTQYF. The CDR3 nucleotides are TGTGCCAGCAGCCAATCCGGGCGAGGGGATACGCAGTATTTT. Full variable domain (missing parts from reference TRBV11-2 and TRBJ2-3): EAGVAQSPRYKIIEKRQSVAFWCNPISGHATLYWYQQILGQGPKLLIQFQNNGVVDDSQLPKDRFSAERLKGVDSTLKIQPAKLEDSAVYLCASSQSGRGDTQYFGPGTRLTVL.

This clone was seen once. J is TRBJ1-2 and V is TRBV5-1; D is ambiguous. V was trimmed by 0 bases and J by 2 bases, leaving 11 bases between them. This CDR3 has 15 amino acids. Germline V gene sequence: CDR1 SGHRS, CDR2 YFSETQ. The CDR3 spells CASSLDWEGNYGYTF. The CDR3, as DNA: TGCGCCAGCAGCTTGGATTGGGAGGGCAACTATGGCTACACCTTC.